This TCR beta chain was captured by sequencing in a study of T cells after yellow fever vaccination (dated by TCRdb to about 2019). Concerning the study at large: Staining for CD3, CD45RA, CCR7 and CD95 was used to sort memory subsets (EM, EMRA, CM and Tscm) on a BD FACS Aria III. The SMART-Seq v4 Ultra Low Input RNA kit was used to prepare libraries from fractions with low cell numbers. Bulk TCR alpha and beta repertoires were sequenced longitudinally to track T-cell clones before and after primary and booster YFV17D yellow fever vaccination. Two healthy male donors, one aged 18 to 30 and one aged 30 to 39 years, were included in the cohort. Blood was collected at multiple timepoints before and after primary and secondary immunization, and bulk PBMC replicates and cell subsets were isolated. Memory subsets were sorted on days 0, 15 and 45 and at 18 months after primary vaccination, and on days 0, 15 and 45 after the 30-year booster.

The meaning of the sample's treatment or condition label: live attenuated yellow fever vaccine strain. A standard Ficoll-Paque protocol was used to isolate PBMCs from peripheral blood. RNA from sorted memory subsets was extracted with the RNeasy Micro Kit. Sequencing instrument: Illumina NovaSeq 6000. Synthesis of TCR cDNA relied on 5'RACE template switching, a step that introduced a universal primer site along with unique molecular identifiers. Priming of cDNA synthesis was performed from both the TCR alpha and TCR beta constant segments. Library amplification used two PCR steps, and the second PCR step added sample barcodes and sequencing adapters. Sequencing of the libraries was done on either Illumina HiSeq 2500 (2x100 bp) or NovaSeq (2x150 bp). On the study's bioinformatics: MIGEC handled demultiplexing of reads and collapsing into UMI consensus sequences, while MiXCR performed V(D)J alignment. Using edgeR on replicate PBMC samples, clonotypes were called vaccine-responding if FDR was below 0.01 and the log2 fold change was above 5 up to day 15. Bulk clonotypes were assigned CD4 or CD8 identity according to which sequenced CD4 or CD8 repertoire held them at higher abundance. Clonotype frequencies in memory subsets were weighted by FACS-sorted cell numbers to estimate each clone's distribution across memory phenotypes. TCRdb redid the processing of the public reads, applying fastp at Q25 and MiXCR, and retained in-frame beta chains. Each CDR3 protein gets just one entry, which takes the most common genes and DNA from the rows behind it. TCRdb assigned the V and J calls; the authors' analysis was not used. The sample yields 50,000 to 60,000 distinct CDR3 sequences; around 6.1% were counted once. Roughly 31% of the sample comes from the top ten.

As to this clonotype: The record has no base qualities; no much larger clone is one base away.

What the work shows at the level of the full study, not this receptor alone: The secondary T-cell response was weaker than the primary response but faster, peaking on day 5 instead of day 15. The study included only a couple of donors, which limits how far the findings can be generalized. Computational filtering was required because FACS-sorted repertoires could contain abundant contaminating clonotypes from the bulk population. On day 0, almost all vaccine-responding clonotypes were below detection in the sorted memory subsets. A small share of clonotypes occurred in both CD4 and CD8 compartments, likely arising from convergent recombination. After the booster, most clones that had expanded after primary vaccination were detected again (approximately 95% of CD4 and around nine tenths of CD8), suggesting broad maintenance of memory.

The CDR3, cysteine through phenylalanine, is 11 amino acids long. This entry keeps only the CDR3 DNA: 33 bases, framed from base 1. According to the germline V gene, CDR1 reads SQVTM and CDR2 reads ANQGSEA. V and J lose 0 bases and 10 bases, and a span of 9 bases separates them. The chain links TRBV29-1 with TRBJ1-2, with the D gene too uncertain to name. This sample comprised PBMCs, either bulk or a sorted T-cell subset (CD4+, CD8+, memory, or dextramer-sorted; not recorded which), obtained on the day of the yellow fever booster vaccination. This clonotype originated in a man in his late teens or twenties who received the YFV17D yellow fever vaccine. The CDR3 protein: CSVEDQQAYTF. The DNA sequence is given as TGCAGCGTTGAAGATCAGCAGGCCTACACCTTC.